What follows are 14 T cell receptor beta chains derived from one specimen sequenced in a study of blood T cell repertoires in COVID-19. The assay was immunoSEQ multiplex PCR, and TCRdb's table has in-frame clones only and misses some. The table has roughly 130,000 clones, 90% seen once; the top ten hold 3.7%. Sequenced sample: peripheral blood. These receptors were taken from a man aged 50-60 years with active COVID-19.

This chain links TRBV28 with TRBJ1-1, with D possibly matching TRBD1 (6 bases). The germline V gene has CDR1 MDHEN and CDR2 SYDVKM. V was pared by 2 bases and J by 6 bases, with 22 bases between. This CDR3 comprises 17 residues. In DNA form, the CDR3 reads TGTGCCAGCAGTTTAGAGGGGGTGGGGGCCTGGTCGTCTGAAGCTTTCTTT. It encodes CASSLEGVGAWSSEAFF.

This clone showed up just a few times. The chain uses TRBV18 and TRBJ1-4; TRBD1 agrees at 8 bases. In germline, CDR1 is KGHSH, CDR2 LQKENI. The CDR3 loop spans 13 amino acids. Trimming removed 3 bases from V and 8 bases from J; junction bases left unmatched: 2. The DNA of the CDR3 is TGTGCCAGCTCACCGACAGGGGTGGAAAAACTGTTTTTT. This gives the protein CASSPTGVEKLFF. The full variable domain, completed using reference TRBV18 and TRBJ1-4, is NAGVMQNPRHLVRRRGQEARLRCSPMKGHSHVYWYRQLPEEGLKFMVYLQKENIIDESGMPKERFSAEFPKEGPSILRIQQVVRGDSAAYFCASSPTGVEKLFFGSGTQLSVL.

This clone appeared once. The V call is TRBV9, the J call TRBJ2-7; D may be TRBD1 (5 bases). Germline values: CDR1 SGDLS, CDR2 YYNGEE. The germline V and J ends were trimmed by 4 bases and 6 bases, with 14 bases remaining between them. The CDR3 length is 13 residues. In DNA form, the CDR3 reads TGTGCCAGCAGCACGGACAATTCGGGCGAGCAGTACTTC. Its translation: CASSTDNSGEQYF.

This chain links TRBV4-1 with TRBJ2-7, with 9 bases identical to TRBD2. J was trimmed by 3 bases and V by 1 base; bases with no gene match: 7. The CDR3 has 16 residues. Germline V gene lookup returns CDR1 MGHRA and CDR2 YSYEKL. The CDR3 DNA is TGCGCCAGCAGCCAAGCTCCCTCTAGCGGGGTCTACGAGCAGTACTTC. This encodes CASSQAPSSGVYEQYF.

This rearrangement joins TRBV3-1 (or the pseudogene TRBV3-2) to TRBJ2-7, with 9 bases matching TRBD1. The ends lost 3 bases at V and 2 bases at J; junction bases unmatched: 8. This CDR3 has 16 amino acids. Germline V gene lookup returns CDR1 LGHDT and CDR2 YNNKEL (reference sequence). The chain's CDR3 is CASSQGTGTGPYEQYF. CDR3 nucleotides: TGTGCCAGCAGCCAGGGTACCGGGACAGGGCCCTACGAGCAGTACTTC.

The CDR3 protein is CASSLMAGVVTDTQYF. DNA of the CDR3: TGTGCCAGCAGTTTAATGGCGGGAGTCGTCACAGATACGCAGTATTTT. The V call is TRBV27, the J call TRBJ2-3; 7 bases map to TRBD2. Looked up from germline, CDR1 is MNHEY and CDR2 is SMNVEV (reference sequence). There are 16 residues in the CDR3. Trimming removed 2 bases from V and 2 bases from J; junction bases left unmatched: 7.

The chain combines TRBV6-5 with TRBJ1-6, with D unclear. The V and J ends lost 6 bases and 5 bases respectively, with 14 bases between them. Germline V gene data show CDR1 as MNHEY and CDR2 as SVGAGI. This CDR3 has 15 amino acids. CDR3 DNA: TGTGCCAGCAGGGTCCGGACGGGAGATAATTCACCCCTCCACTTT. This encodes CASRVRTGDNSPLHF.

CDR3 DNA: TGTGCCAGCAGTTACTCTGTACAGGGTGAAGCTTTCTTT. This codes for CASSYSVQGEAFF. The chain joins TRBV6-5 to TRBJ1-1, with D possibly matching TRBD1 (6 bases). CDR3 length: 13 amino acids. V was cut by 0 bases and J by 7 bases, with 9 bases left in between. Germline CDR1 and CDR2: MNHEY and SVGAGI.

The rearrangement joins TRBV5-1 to TRBJ2-3; D might be TRBD2 (6 bases). CDR1 and CDR2 from the germline V gene are SGHRS and YFSETQ. Trimming stripped 3 bases from V and 1 base from J, with 6 bases between. This CDR3 contains 13 residues. The CDR3 DNA follows: TGCGCCAGCAGCTGGGGGGGCACAGATACGCAGTATTTT. Encoded protein: CASSWGGTDTQYF.

This clone was picked up one time. J is TRBJ2-3 and V is TRBV6-6; possibly TRBD1 for D (5 bases). Germline V gene sequence: CDR1 MNHNY, CDR2 SVGAGI (reference sequence). V was trimmed by 4 bases and J by 1 base, leaving 15 bases between them. The CDR3 consists of 16 residues. The CDR3 loop reads CASSSTGGRGTDTQYF. The CDR3 DNA is TGTGCCAGCAGTTCCACAGGCGGCCGGGGCACAGATACGCAGTATTTT.

The chain uses TRBV5-6 and TRBJ2-3; TRBD1 aligns across 11 bases. V gave up 1 base and J gave up 4 bases; unmatched junction bases: 5. This CDR3 contains 16 residues. Germline V lookup: CDR1 SGHDT, CDR2 YYEEEE. The CDR3 reads CASSLMDRGPSDTQYF. DNA of the CDR3: TGTGCCAGCAGCTTGATGGACAGGGGGCCATCAGATACGCAGTATTTT.

The V and J genes are TRBV10-1 and TRBJ2-3; D remains unclear. The CDR3 sequence is 13 residues long. The V gene lost 3 bases and the J gene lost 7 bases, with 11 bases spanning the gap. CDR1 is WNHNN, CDR2 SYGVQD, per germline (reference sequence). The CDR3 DNA sequence: TGCGCCAGCAGTGATGACGAGGTGAATACGCAGTATTTT. Translating gives CASSDDEVNTQYF.

The rearrangement uses TRBV19 and TRBJ2-5; D might be TRBD2 (6 bases). V dropped 11 bases and J dropped 6 bases, with 25 bases sitting between them. Germline assignment: CDR1 LNHDA and CDR2 SQIVND (reference sequence). The CDR3 runs 15 residues. Written as DNA, the CDR3 is TGTGCCCTTAAACCCTTCGGGGCGGGGATGAAGACCCAGTACTTC. This codes for CALKPFGAGMKTQYF.

CDR3 DNA: TGTGCCAGTAGGCGGGACAGAGTACAGAACACTGAAGCTTTCTTT. Encoded protein: CASRRDRVQNTEAFF. This rearrangement joins TRBV19 to TRBJ1-1, with TRBD1 matching 7 bases. Germline CDR1 LNHDA, CDR2 SQIVND (reference sequence). Losses at the gene ends were 6 bases for V and 1 base for J; bases not matched to a gene: 8. This CDR3 has 15 residues. Complete variable domain (other parts from reference TRBV19 and TRBJ1-1): DGGITQSPKYLFRKEGQNVTLSCEQNLNHDAMYWYRQDPGQGLRLIYYSQIVNDFQKGDIAEGYSVSREKKESFPLTVTSAQKNPTAFYLCASRRDRVQNTEAFFGQGTRLTVV.